Listed here is a single T cell receptor (beta chain). Measured with immunoSEQ multiplex PCR; TCRdb has only the in-frame clones, and not every one. The sample has roughly 120,000 clones, around nine tenths seen once. These data come from a study of control samples from healthy donors and cancer patients. Trimming took 4 bases from V and 0 from J, leaving 18 bases between them. This CDR3 spans 18 amino acids. Germline values: CDR1 WNHNN, CDR2 SYGVQD (reference sequence). This sequence joins TRBV10-1 and TRBJ1-4, with TRBD1 as a possible D gene (5 bases). Sequenced sample: blood. This sequence was found in a woman aged 70-85 years in good health. DNA of the CDR3: TGCGCCAGCAGTGTAGGTCAGGGCAAGTTTGCAACTAATGAAAAACTGTTTTTT. Residues: CASSVGQGKFATNEKLFF.